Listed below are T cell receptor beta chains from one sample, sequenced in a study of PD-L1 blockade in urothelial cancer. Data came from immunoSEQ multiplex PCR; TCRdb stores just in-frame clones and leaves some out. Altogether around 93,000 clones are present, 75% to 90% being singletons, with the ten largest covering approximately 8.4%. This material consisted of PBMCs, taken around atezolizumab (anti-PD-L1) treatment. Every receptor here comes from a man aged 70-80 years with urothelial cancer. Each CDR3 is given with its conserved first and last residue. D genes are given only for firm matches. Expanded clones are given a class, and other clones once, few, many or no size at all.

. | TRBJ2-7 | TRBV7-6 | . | CASSPDDRFSYEQYF | TGTGCCAGCAGCCCAGACGACAGGTTCTCCTACGAGCAGTACTTC
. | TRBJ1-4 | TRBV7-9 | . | CASSGAGEEKLFF | TGTGCCAGCAGCGGGGCAGGGGAGGAAAAACTGTTTTTT
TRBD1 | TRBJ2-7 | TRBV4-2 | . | CASSQEGQDHYEQYF | TGTGCCAGCAGCCAGGAAGGACAGGATCACTACGAGCAGTACTTC
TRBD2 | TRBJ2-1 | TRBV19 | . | CASSIGLAGGPNEQFF | TGTGCCAGTAGTATTGGGCTAGCGGGAGGTCCAAATGAGCAGTTCTTC
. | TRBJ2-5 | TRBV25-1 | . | CASSELAGQETQYF | TGTGCCAGCAGTGAGTTGGCAGGTCAAGAGACCCAGTACTTC
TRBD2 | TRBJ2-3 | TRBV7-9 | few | CASSQTSADTQYF | TGTGCCAGCAGCCAGACTAGCGCGGATACGCAGTATTTT
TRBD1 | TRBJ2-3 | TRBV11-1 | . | CASSFWTGRFLDTQYF | TGTGCCAGCAGCTTTTGGACAGGCAGATTTTTGGATACGCAGTATTTT
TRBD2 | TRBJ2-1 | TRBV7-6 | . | CASSLATSGLEQFF | TGTGCCAGCAGCTTAGCAACTAGCGGACTAGAGCAGTTCTTC
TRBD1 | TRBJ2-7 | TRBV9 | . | CASSVSAQGGYEQYF | TGTGCCAGCAGCGTTTCTGCACAGGGGGGCTACGAGCAGTACTTC
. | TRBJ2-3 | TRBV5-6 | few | CASSLEAGPTTDTQYF | TGTGCCAGCAGCTTGGAGGCGGGGCCAACCACAGATACGCAGTATTTT
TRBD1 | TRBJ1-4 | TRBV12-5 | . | CASGTGTGFLGLEKLFF | TGTGCTAGTGGAACCGGGACAGGGTTCCTGGGGTTGGAAAAACTGTTTTTT
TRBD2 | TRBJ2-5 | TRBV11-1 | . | CASSENQAGEETQYF | TGTGCCAGCAGCGAAAATCAGGCGGGGGAAGAGACCCAGTACTTC
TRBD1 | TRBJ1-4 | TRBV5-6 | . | CASSQGARGEKLFF | TGTGCCAGCAGTCAGGGGGCGCGGGGTGAAAAACTGTTTTTT
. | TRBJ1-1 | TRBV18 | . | CASSPRSERNTEAFF | TGTGCCAGCTCACCACGATCGGAGCGGAACACTGAAGCTTTCTTT
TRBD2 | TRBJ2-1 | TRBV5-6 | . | CASSLEGLAGVYNEQFF | TGTGCCAGCAGCTTGGAAGGGCTAGCGGGAGTATACAATGAGCAGTTCTTC
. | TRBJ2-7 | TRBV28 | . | CASSLSAGESYEQYF | TGTGCCAGCAGTTTAAGTGCAGGGGAGTCCTACGAGCAGTACTTC
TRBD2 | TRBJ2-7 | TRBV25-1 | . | CASSDAAGGSYEQYF | TGTGCCAGCAGTGATGCAGCGGGAGGGTCCTACGAGCAGTACTTC
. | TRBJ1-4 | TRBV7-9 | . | CASSIRRSGTNEKLFF | TGTGCCAGCAGCATACGGCGGAGTGGAACTAATGAAAAACTGTTTTTT
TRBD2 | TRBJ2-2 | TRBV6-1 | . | CASSTRDYHTGELFF | TGTGCCAGCAGTACTAGGGACTACCACACCGGGGAGCTGTTTTTT
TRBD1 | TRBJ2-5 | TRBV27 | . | CASSLRDRGQETQYF | TGTGCCAGCAGTTTACGGGACAGGGGCCAAGAGACCCAGTACTTC